This is a list of T cell receptor beta chains from one sample in a study of cytomegalovirus exposure and HLA in healthy donors. The method was immunoSEQ multiplex PCR; TCRdb's version includes in-frame clones alone and lacks a portion of them. The sample contains 150,000 to 180,000 clones, approximately 80% of which appear only once. The sample consisted of PBMCs. The receptors were sampled from a woman aged 40 to 55 in good health and CMV-seropositive. Both conserved end residues are part of each CDR3. A D gene is named only where the DNA matches it firmly. Some rows have no size entry. The others give once, few or many, or a class for an expanded clone.

TRBD1 once TRBJ2-7 TRBV11-2 TGTGCCAGCAGCCCAGAGACAGGGGGCGCCGAGCAGTACTTC CASSPETGGAEQYF
TRBD1 NA TRBJ2-5 TRBV5-1 TGCGCCAGCATAGACAGGGGGCAAGAGACCCAGTACTTC CASIDRGQETQYF
NA NA TRBJ2-7 TRBV5-5 TGTGCCAGCAGGCTGGGGGGTTTCAAATCCTACGAGCAGTACTTC CASRLGGFKSYEQYF
TRBD2 NA TRBJ2-1 TRBV5-1 TGCGCCAGCAGCTTGGGCCCTAGCGGGATTGAGGGGGGTGAGCAGTTCTTC CASSLGPSGIEGGEQFF
TRBD2 few TRBJ2-7 TRBV28 TGTGCCAGCAGTTTCCGGGACTACCCCTACGAGCAGTACTTC CASSFRDYPYEQYF
TRBD1 NA TRBJ2-3 TRBV5-8 TGTGCCAGCAGCCCGCGACAGGGAAATACCCCAGATACGCAGTATTTT CASSPRQGNTPDTQYF
NA NA TRBJ2-7 TRBV4-1 TGCGCCAGCAGCCAAGATATTAGCCTGTCCTACGAGCAGTACTTC CASSQDISLSYEQYF
TRBD2 NA TRBJ2-1 TRBV29-1 TGCAGCGTTGAGTCTAGCGGGAGTAATGAGCAGTTCTTC CSVESSGSNEQFF
TRBD1 NA TRBJ1-1 TRBV30 TGTGCCTGGAGTGTACGGACAGGGACGAACACTGAAGCTTTCTTT CAWSVRTGTNTEAFF
TRBD2 NA TRBJ2-1 TRBV7-9 TGTGCCAGCAGCTTAGCCCGGACTAGCGGGCAGTACAATGAGCAGTTCTTC CASSLARTSGQYNEQFF
TRBD1 NA TRBJ1-2 TRBV6-5 TGTGCCAGCTCTCACAGGGGGCTAAGCTATGGCTACACCTTC CASSHRGLSYGYTF
NA NA TRBJ1-2 TRBV28 TGTGCCAGCCGCGGCGGGGGCGAGGCCTATGGCTACACCTTC CASRGGGEAYGYTF
TRBD2 NA TRBJ2-1 TRBV27 TGTGCCAGCAGAATTAACAGCGGGAGGTCCAGGGATGAGCAGTTCTTC CASRINSGRSRDEQFF
NA NA TRBJ2-2 TRBV9 TGTGCCAGCAGCGCTCGTCTGTCGAGAGGCGGGGAGCTGTTTTTT CASSARLSRGGELFF
NA NA TRBJ2-1 TRBV5-1 TGCGCCAGCAGCTTGGTGGGCCTGACTAGTAATGAGCAGTTCTTC CASSLVGLTSNEQFF
TRBD1 once TRBJ1-5 TRBV30 TGTGCCTGGAGTAGACCAACAGGGGTAAACAATCAGCCCCAGCATTTT CAWSRPTGVNNQPQHF
TRBD1 NA TRBJ2-7 TRBV5-5 TGTGCCAGCAGGACCGGGACAGGGAGGGACGAGCAGTACTTC CASRTGTGRDEQYF
TRBD2 many TRBJ2-1 TRBV28 TGTGCCAGCAGCATAGCGGGAGACCCCAATGAGCAGTTCTTC CASSIAGDPNEQFF
TRBD1 NA TRBJ2-5 TRBV27 TGTGCCAGCAGTTTCCAGGGGGTCCAAGAGACCCAGTACTTC CASSFQGVQETQYF
TRBD2 few TRBJ2-7 TRBV12-5 TGTGCTAGTGGTTGGGGTGGAAGCGGGGGCGAAACCGTTACCTACGAGCAGTACTTC CASGWGGSGGETVTYEQYF